This T cell receptor (beta chain) was obtained from a study of regulatory T cells. Primers: 52 TRBV forward and 13 TRBJ reverse. Some clones are missing from TCRdb's copy, which holds only in-frame ones; the method was immunoSEQ multiplex PCR. Of around 29,000 clones listed, under 95% are singletons. General observations from the study: Skewed V and J usage and few unique V-J pairs marked patient repertoires, most in Tregs. Hydrophobic residues at CDR3 positions 6 and 7 were enriched in conventional CD4+ T cells of CD3G-deficient patients.

A couple of CD3G-deficient patients had more severe autoimmunity; all had some. Patients aged 2 to 39 years had fewer naive and more memory CD4+ and CD8+ T cells. Regulatory (CD25-high CD127-low) and conventional (CD25-low CD127-high) CD4+ T cells were sorted separately. This clone was detected only once. Its matching antigen is unknown. Germline V gene lookup returns CDR1 ENHRY and CDR2 SYGVKD. This CDR3 comprises 14 residues. V gave up 2 bases and J gave up 9 bases, with 14 bases separating them. Material: conventional CD4+ T cells sorted from blood. The chain combines TRBV10-3 with TRBJ2-1; D gene unclear. This TCR was recovered from a person aged 18-29 years with CD3G deficiency. In DNA, the CDR3 is TGTGCCATCAGTGAGCATAGTAAATGGGGTGAGCAGTTCTTC. Protein sequence: CAISEHSKWGEQFF.